Listed below are T cell receptor beta chains from one sample, sequenced in a study of cytomegalovirus exposure and HLA in healthy donors. Produced via immunoSEQ multiplex PCR; TCRdb's table is partial and in-frame only. The repertoire has roughly 190,000 clones, about 84% of them found once; the top ten carry around 4%. The sequenced sample consisted of PBMCs. All receptors derive from a man aged 50-59 years in good health and CMV-seronegative. Each CDR3 is given with its conserved first and last residue. The D gene is left open where the match is weak. Clone size is given for some rows only: seen once, a few or many times, or a class if the clone is expanded.

V gene	D gene	CDR3 length	J gene	clone size	CDR3 protein	CDR3 DNA
TRBV5-8	TRBD1	15	TRBJ2-1	NA	CASSQDRDKGNEQFF	TGTGCCAGCAGTCAAGACAGGGATAAGGGCAATGAGCAGTTCTTC
TRBV6-5	TRBD1	13	TRBJ2-7	NA	CASSYDDRGEQYF	TGTGCCAGCAGTTACGACGACAGGGGCGAGCAGTACTTC
TRBV5-5	TRBD1	13	TRBJ2-3	NA	CASSLTGGDTQYF	TGTGCCAGCAGCTTGACAGGGGGAGATACGCAGTATTTT
TRBV4-1	TRBD1	15	TRBJ1-2	NA	CASSQTTGEVYGYTF	TGCGCCAGCAGCCAGACGACAGGGGAAGTCTATGGCTACACCTTC
TRBV7-2	TRBD1	15	TRBJ2-7	NA	CASSFTGEGSYEQYF	TGTGCCAGCAGCTTCACAGGGGAAGGCTCCTACGAGCAGTACTTC
TRBV9	NA	14	TRBJ1-1	NA	CASSSPRGPPEAFF	TGTGCCAGCAGCTCGCCCAGGGGTCCCCCTGAAGCTTTCTTT
TRBV7-9	TRBD2	12	TRBJ2-1	NA	CASSWGGDARFF	TGTGCCAGCAGCTGGGGGGGGGACGCGCGGTTCTTC
TRBV10-2	NA	15	TRBJ1-6	NA	CASTRTVLYNSPLHF	TGCGCCAGCACCCGGACAGTCCTCTATAATTCACCCCTCCACTTT
TRBV27	NA	15	TRBJ1-1	NA	CASSLIGGPGTEAFF	TGTGCCAGCAGCCTCATCGGGGGGCCGGGCACTGAAGCTTTCTTT
TRBV6-1	TRBD1	14	TRBJ1-3	NA	CASRTGATGNTIYF	TGTGCCAGCAGAACAGGGGCCACTGGAAACACCATATATTTT
TRBV28	NA	13	TRBJ1-2	NA	CASRVLNGYGYTF	TGTGCCAGCCGGGTCCTCAACGGCTATGGCTACACCTTC
TRBV27	NA	12	TRBJ2-1	few	CASSSRGNEQFF	TGTGCCAGCAGTTCCCGGGGGAATGAGCAGTTCTTC
TRBV9	TRBD1	15	TRBJ1-5	NA	CASSLGGDYNQPQHF	TGTGCCAGCAGCCTAGGGGGCGATTACAATCAGCCCCAGCATTTT
TRBV5-6	TRBD1	15	TRBJ1-2	NA	CASSPDRALNYGYTF	TGTGCCAGCAGCCCAGACAGGGCGCTTAACTATGGCTACACCTTC
TRBV7-2	NA	13	TRBJ1-3	NA	CASSYREGNTIYF	TGTGCCAGCAGCTACAGGGAGGGAAACACCATATATTTT
TRBV10-3	NA	12	TRBJ1-1	few	CAISGAPFEAFF	TGTGCCATCAGTGGGGCACCTTTTGAAGCTTTCTTT
TRBV25-1	NA	10	TRBJ1-1	NA	CATLGGEAFF	TGTGCCACCCTTGGGGGGGAAGCTTTCTTT
TRBV4-1	TRBD1	15	TRBJ2-7	once	CASSQGQGPSYEQYF	TGCGCCAGCAGCCAGGGACAGGGACCATCCTACGAGCAGTACTTC
TRBV5-6	TRBD1	15	TRBJ1-5	NA	CASSLYRGPNQPQHF	TGTGCCAGCAGCTTGTACAGGGGTCCCAATCAGCCCCAGCATTTT
TRBV19	NA	15	TRBJ1-4	few	CASSIGGETNEKLFF	TGTGCCAGTAGTATAGGAGGAGAGACTAATGAAAAACTGTTTTTT
TRBV14	TRBD1	14	TRBJ1-6	NA	CASSGQGARSPLHF	TGTGCCAGCTCGGGACAGGGGGCACGCTCACCCCTCCACTTT
TRBV18	TRBD1	15	TRBJ1-1	NA	CASSPRQGVDTEAFF	TGTGCCAGCTCACCCCGACAGGGTGTTGACACTGAAGCTTTCTTT
TRBV2	NA	13	TRBJ2-7	NA	CASSGPIPYEQYF	TGTGCCAGCAGTGGCCCTATTCCCTACGAGCAGTACTTC
TRBV9	TRBD1	14	TRBJ2-7	once	CASSVWDRPYEQYF	TGTGCCAGCAGCGTATGGGACAGACCCTACGAGCAGTACTTC
TRBV27	NA	12	TRBJ2-7	few	CASSSNSYEQYF	TGTGCCAGCAGTTCCAACTCCTACGAGCAGTACTTC
TRBV27	NA	13	TRBJ1-2	NA	CASSLSYNYGYTF	TGTGCCAGCAGTTTATCTTATAACTATGGCTACACCTTC
TRBV5-1	NA	20	TRBJ1-1	NA	CASSSSQGSRSFRGNTEAFF	TGCGCCAGCAGCTCCTCACAGGGAAGTAGGTCGTTTCGAGGGAACACTGAAGCTTTCTTT
TRBV6-5	TRBD2	13	TRBJ2-2	NA	CASSSTSPGELFF	TGTGCCAGCAGCTCGACTAGCCCCGGGGAGCTGTTTTTT
TRBV7-9	NA	14	TRBJ1-6	NA	CASSQDSTNSPLHF	TGTGCCAGCAGCCAGGACAGCACCAATTCACCCCTCCACTTT
TRBV5-1	TRBD2	15	TRBJ2-5	few	CASSLEAGGIETQYF	TGCGCCAGCAGCTTGGAAGCGGGGGGGATAGAGACCCAGTACTTC
TRBV7-2	TRBD2	18	TRBJ2-5	NA	CASSLLASRGGIQETQYF	TGTGCCAGCAGCTTACTTGCTAGTCGGGGGGGGATCCAAGAGACCCAGTACTTC
TRBV7-9	TRBD1	16	TRBJ1-5	NA	CSSSLGTGGLNQPQHF	TGTTCCAGCAGCCTAGGGACAGGGGGGTTGAATCAGCCCCAGCATTTT
TRBV7-2	NA	14	TRBJ2-1	NA	CASSFLTGYNEQFF	TGTGCCAGCAGCTTTCTCACCGGTTACAATGAGCAGTTCTTC
TRBV7-8	TRBD1	14	TRBJ1-1	NA	CASSFRGRNTEAFF	TGTGCCAGCAGCTTCAGGGGGCGGAACACTGAAGCTTTCTTT
TRBV7-2	TRBD1	15	TRBJ1-6	NA	CASSPRGDYNSPLHF	TGTGCCAGCTCCCCCAGGGGGGACTATAATTCACCCCTCCACTTT
TRBV30	NA	14	TRBJ2-3	NA	CAWAAPSGTDTQYF	TGTGCCTGGGCCGCCCCCAGCGGTACAGATACGCAGTATTTT
TRBV9	TRBD2	15	TRBJ2-3	NA	CASSETSVSVDTQYF	TGTGCCAGCAGCGAGACTAGCGTCTCAGTAGATACGCAGTATTTT
TRBV15	TRBD1	16	TRBJ1-1	few	CATSTLRRGPNTEAFF	TGTGCCACCAGCACCCTTCGAAGGGGGCCGAACACTGAAGCTTTCTTT
TRBV10-3	TRBD1	14	TRBJ1-1	NA	CAISDRQGGTEAFF	TGTGCCATCAGTGACCGACAGGGTGGTACTGAAGCTTTCTTT
TRBV7-2	NA	14	TRBJ1-1	few	CASSLAGRNTEAFF	TGTGCCAGCAGCTTAGCGGGCCGGAACACTGAAGCTTTCTTT
TRBV6-1	NA	13	TRBJ1-1	NA	CASISRLNTEAFF	TGTGCCAGCATCTCTCGTTTGAACACTGAAGCTTTCTTT
TRBV9	TRBD1	14	TRBJ1-2	NA	CASSVGQAGHGYTF	TGTGCCAGCAGCGTTGGACAGGCTGGCCATGGCTACACCTTC
TRBV6-5	NA	13	TRBJ1-5	few	CASSGGPLQPQHF	TGTGCCAGCAGTGGGGGCCCTTTGCAGCCCCAGCATTTT
TRBV9	TRBD2	15	TRBJ2-1	NA	CASSVPSGGSNEQFF	TGTGCCAGCAGCGTACCTAGCGGGGGGTCTAATGAGCAGTTCTTC
TRBV19	NA	15	TRBJ2-7	few	CASSIESGSTYEQYF	TGTGCCAGTAGTATAGAATCAGGTTCGACCTACGAGCAGTACTTC
TRBV6-5	TRBD2	16	TRBJ2-7	NA	CASSLLLAGGTYEQYF	TGTGCCAGCAGTTTACTTTTGGCGGGGGGTACCTACGAGCAGTACTTC
TRBV7-2	NA	14	TRBJ2-2	NA	CASSLESYTGELFF	TGTGCCAGCAGCTTAGAAAGCTACACCGGGGAGCTGTTTTTT
TRBV15	NA	14	TRBJ1-5	NA	CATSRVVGKQPQHF	TGTGCCACCAGCAGAGTTGTCGGGAAACAGCCCCAGCATTTT
TRBV19	NA	15	TRBJ1-2	once	CASTTTSVTRGGYTF	TGTGCCAGTACCACGACGAGCGTAACTCGTGGGGGCTACACCTTC
TRBV7-9	TRBD1	15	TRBJ1-1	NA	CASRSGTGLLPEAFF	TGTGCCAGCAGATCCGGGACAGGTCTTCTTCCGGAAGCTTTCTTT
TRBV29-1	TRBD1	12	TRBJ2-7	NA	CSVTGQGSEQYF	TGCAGCGTGACGGGACAGGGAAGCGAGCAGTACTTC
TRBV7-9	TRBD1	16	TRBJ2-4	NA	CASSFPGTGDRNIQYF	TGTGCCAGCAGCTTCCCCGGGACAGGGGATCGGAACATTCAGTACTTC
TRBV16	NA	14	TRBJ1-1	NA	CASSQSTPNTEAFF	TGTGCCAGCAGCCAATCCACACCGAACACTGAAGCTTTCTTT
TRBV7-7	NA	15	TRBJ2-3	NA	CASSLPSDTTDTQYF	TGTGCCAGCAGCTTACCTTCAGACACTACAGATACGCAGTATTTT
TRBV29-1	NA	13	TRBJ1-4	NA	CSVERDSNEKLFF	TGCAGCGTTGAGAGGGACTCAAATGAAAAACTGTTTTTT
TRBV6-5	TRBD1	14	TRBJ2-7	NA	CASSYNDRGREQYF	TGTGCCAGCAGTTACAATGACAGGGGACGCGAGCAGTACTTC
TRBV7-9	TRBD1	16	TRBJ1-2	NA	CASAPARGGTGLGYTF	TGTGCCAGCGCTCCGGCCCGCGGGGGGACAGGGCTTGGCTACACCTTC
TRBV19	TRBD2	15	TRBJ2-1	NA	CASQRAGGHYNEQFF	TGTGCCAGTCAGAGGGCGGGGGGGCATTACAATGAGCAGTTCTTC
TRBV25-1	TRBD1	16	TRBJ1-4	NA	CASSESTWEQGQKLFF	TGTGCCAGCAGTGAAAGTACTTGGGAACAGGGGCAGAAACTGTTTTTT
TRBV9	TRBD2	13	TRBJ2-5	NA	CASGSGGSETQYF	TGTGCCAGCGGGAGCGGGGGATCAGAGACCCAGTACTTC